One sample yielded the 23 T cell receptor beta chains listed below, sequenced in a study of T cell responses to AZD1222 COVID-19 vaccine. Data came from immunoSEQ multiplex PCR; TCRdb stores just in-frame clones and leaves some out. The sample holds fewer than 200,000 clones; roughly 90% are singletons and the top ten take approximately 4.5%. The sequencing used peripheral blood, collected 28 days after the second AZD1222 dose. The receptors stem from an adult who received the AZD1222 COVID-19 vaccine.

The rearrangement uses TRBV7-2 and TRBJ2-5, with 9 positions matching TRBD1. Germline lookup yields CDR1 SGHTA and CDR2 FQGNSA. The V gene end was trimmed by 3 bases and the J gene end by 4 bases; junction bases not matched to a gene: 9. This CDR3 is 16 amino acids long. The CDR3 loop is CASSLTRPGQGETQYF. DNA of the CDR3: TGTGCCAGCAGCTTGACGCGCCCGGGACAGGGAGAGACCCAGTACTTC. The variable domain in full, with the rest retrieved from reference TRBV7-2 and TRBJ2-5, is GAGVSQSPSNKVTEKGKDVELRCDPISGHTALYWYRQSLGQGLEFLIYFQGNSAPDKSGLPSDRFSAERTGGSVSTLTIQRTQQEDSAVYLCASSLTRPGQGETQYFGPGTRLLVL.

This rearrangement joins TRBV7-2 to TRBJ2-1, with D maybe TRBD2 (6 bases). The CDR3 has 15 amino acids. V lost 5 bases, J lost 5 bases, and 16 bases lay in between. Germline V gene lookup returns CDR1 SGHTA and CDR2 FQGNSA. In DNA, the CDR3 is TGTGCCAGCAGCCCCTCTGCTAGCGCCCACAATGAGCAGTTCTTC. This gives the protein CASSPSASAHNEQFF.

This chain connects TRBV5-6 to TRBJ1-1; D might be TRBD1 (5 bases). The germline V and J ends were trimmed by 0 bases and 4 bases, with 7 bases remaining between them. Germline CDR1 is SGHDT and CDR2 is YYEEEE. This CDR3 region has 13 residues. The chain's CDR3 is CASSLGTSTEAFF. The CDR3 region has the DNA TGTGCCAGCAGCTTGGGGACAAGCACTGAAGCTTTCTTT.

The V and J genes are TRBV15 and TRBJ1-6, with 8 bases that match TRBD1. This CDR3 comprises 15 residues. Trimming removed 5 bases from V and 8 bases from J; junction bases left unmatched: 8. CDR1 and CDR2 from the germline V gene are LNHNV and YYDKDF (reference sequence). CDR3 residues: CATSPWTGFDSPLHF. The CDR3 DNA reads TGTGCCACCAGCCCCTGGACAGGGTTTGATTCACCCCTCCACTTT.

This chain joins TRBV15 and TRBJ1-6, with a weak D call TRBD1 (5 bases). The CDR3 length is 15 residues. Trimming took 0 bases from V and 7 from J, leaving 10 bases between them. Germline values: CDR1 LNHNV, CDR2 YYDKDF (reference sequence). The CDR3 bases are TGTGCCACCAGCAGAGACAGGGCTTCAAATTCACCCCTCCACTTT. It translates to CATSRDRASNSPLHF.

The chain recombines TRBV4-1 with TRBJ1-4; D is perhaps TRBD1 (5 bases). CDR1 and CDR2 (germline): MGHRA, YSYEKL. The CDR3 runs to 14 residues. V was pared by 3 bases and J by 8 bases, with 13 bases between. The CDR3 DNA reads TGCGCCAGCAGCCACGGGACTTACGGGGAAAAACTGTTTTTT. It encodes CASSHGTYGEKLFF.

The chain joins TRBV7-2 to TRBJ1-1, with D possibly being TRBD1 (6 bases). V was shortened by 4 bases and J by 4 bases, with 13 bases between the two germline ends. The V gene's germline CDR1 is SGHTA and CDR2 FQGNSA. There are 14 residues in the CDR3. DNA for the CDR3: TGTGCCAGCAGCTACGCCAGGGGTAGCACTGAAGCTTTCTTT. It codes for CASSYARGSTEAFF.

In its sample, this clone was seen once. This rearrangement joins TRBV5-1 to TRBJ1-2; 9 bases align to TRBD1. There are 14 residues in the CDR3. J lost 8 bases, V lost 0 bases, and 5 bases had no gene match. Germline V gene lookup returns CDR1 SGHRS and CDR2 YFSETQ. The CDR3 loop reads CASSLGGQGDGYTF. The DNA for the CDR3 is TGCGCCAGCAGCTTGGGGGGACAGGGTGACGGCTACACCTTC.

The CDR3 spells CACTSGMGGGNTIYF. CDR3 in DNA: TGTGCCTGCACCTCCGGGATGGGGGGCGGAAACACCATATATTTT. This chain uses TRBV30 with TRBJ1-3; a possible D gene is TRBD1 (6 bases). V gave up 6 bases and J gave up 4 bases, with 19 bases separating them. The CDR3 runs to 15 residues. Germline V gene sequence: CDR1 GTSNPN, CDR2 SVGIG (reference sequence).

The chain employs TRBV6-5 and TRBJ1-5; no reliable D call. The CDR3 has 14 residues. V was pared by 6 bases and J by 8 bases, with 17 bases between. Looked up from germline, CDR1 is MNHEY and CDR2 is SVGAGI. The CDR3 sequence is CASSSPSEAEPQHF. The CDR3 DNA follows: TGTGCCAGCAGCTCCCCTAGCGAGGCCGAGCCCCAGCATTTT.

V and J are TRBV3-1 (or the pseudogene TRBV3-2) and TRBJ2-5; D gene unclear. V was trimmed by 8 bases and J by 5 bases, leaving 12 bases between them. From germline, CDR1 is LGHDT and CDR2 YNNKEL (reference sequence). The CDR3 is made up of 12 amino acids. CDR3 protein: CASHGRWETQYF. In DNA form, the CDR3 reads TGTGCCAGCCACGGGCGGTGGGAGACCCAGTACTTC.

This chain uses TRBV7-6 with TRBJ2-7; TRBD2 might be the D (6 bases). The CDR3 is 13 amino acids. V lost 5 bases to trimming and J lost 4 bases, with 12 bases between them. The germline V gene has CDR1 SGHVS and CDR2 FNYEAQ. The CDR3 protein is CASSPGDWYEQYF. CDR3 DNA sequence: TGTGCCAGCAGCCCGGGGGACTGGTACGAGCAGTACTTC.

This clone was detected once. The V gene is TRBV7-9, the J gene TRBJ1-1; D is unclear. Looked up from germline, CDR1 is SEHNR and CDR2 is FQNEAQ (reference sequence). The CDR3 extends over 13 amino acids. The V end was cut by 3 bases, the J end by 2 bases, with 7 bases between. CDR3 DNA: TGTGCCAGCAGCTTTCCGAGTAACACTGAAGCTTTCTTT. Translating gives CASSFPSNTEAFF.

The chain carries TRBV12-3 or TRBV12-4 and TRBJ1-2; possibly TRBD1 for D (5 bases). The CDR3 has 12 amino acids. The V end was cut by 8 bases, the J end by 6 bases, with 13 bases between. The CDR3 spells CASGLRGDGYTF. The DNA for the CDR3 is TGTGCCAGCGGTCTAAGGGGCGATGGCTACACCTTC.

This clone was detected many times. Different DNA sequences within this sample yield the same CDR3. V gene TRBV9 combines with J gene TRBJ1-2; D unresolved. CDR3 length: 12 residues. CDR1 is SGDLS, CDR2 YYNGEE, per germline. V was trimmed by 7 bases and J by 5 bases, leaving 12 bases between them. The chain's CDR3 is CASALGSYGYTF. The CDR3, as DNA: TGTGCCAGCGCCCTAGGCAGTTATGGCTACACCTTC.

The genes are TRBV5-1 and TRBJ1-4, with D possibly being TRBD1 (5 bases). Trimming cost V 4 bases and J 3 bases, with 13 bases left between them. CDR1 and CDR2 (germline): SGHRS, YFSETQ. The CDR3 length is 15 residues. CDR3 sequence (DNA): TGCGCCAGCAGCGCTTCAGGGTTTTCTAATGAAAAACTGTTTTTT. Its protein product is CASSASGFSNEKLFF.

The CDR3 sequence: CASSLAGLQAFF. CDR3 nucleotides: TGTGCCAGCAGCTTAGCCGGGTTACAAGCTTTCTTT. The V call is TRBV7-8, the J call TRBJ1-1; no firm D call. The CDR3 spans 12 residues. CDR1 and CDR2 (germline): SGHVS, FQNEAQ. V was shortened by 0 bases and J by 9 bases, with 8 bases between the two germline ends. The whole variable domain, filled in from reference TRBV7-8 and TRBJ1-1, reads GAGVSQSPRYKVAKRGQDVALRCDPISGHVSLFWYQQALGQGPEFLTYFQNEAQLDKSGLPSDRFFAERPEGSVSTLKIQRTQQEDSAVYLCASSLAGLQAFFGQGTRLTVV.

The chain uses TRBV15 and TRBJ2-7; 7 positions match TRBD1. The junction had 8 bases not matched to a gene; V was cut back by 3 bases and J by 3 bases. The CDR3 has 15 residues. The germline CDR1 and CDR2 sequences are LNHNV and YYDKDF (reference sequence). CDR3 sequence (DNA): TGTGCCACCAGCAGGGAAAACAGGGGAAACTACGAGCAGTACTTC. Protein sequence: CATSRENRGNYEQYF. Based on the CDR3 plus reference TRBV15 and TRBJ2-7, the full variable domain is DAMVIQNPRYQVTQFGKPVTLSCSQTLNHNVMYWYQQKSSQAPKLLFHYYDKDFNNEADTPDNFQSRRPNTSFCFLDIRSPGLGDTAMYLCATSRENRGNYEQYFGPGTRLTVT.

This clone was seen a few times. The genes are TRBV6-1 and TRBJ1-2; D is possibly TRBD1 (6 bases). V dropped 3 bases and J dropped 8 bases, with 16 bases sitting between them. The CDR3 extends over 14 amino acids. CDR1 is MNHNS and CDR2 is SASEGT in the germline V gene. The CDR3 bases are TGTGCCAGCAGTGACGAAACAGGGTTGGACGGCTACACCTTC. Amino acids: CASSDETGLDGYTF.

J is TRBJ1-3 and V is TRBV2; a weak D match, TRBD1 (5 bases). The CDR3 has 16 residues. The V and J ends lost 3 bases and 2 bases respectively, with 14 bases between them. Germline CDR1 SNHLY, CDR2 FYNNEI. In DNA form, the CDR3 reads TGTGCCAGCAGTGACCAAACGAGGGGTCCTGGAAACACCATATATTTT. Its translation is CASSDQTRGPGNTIYF.

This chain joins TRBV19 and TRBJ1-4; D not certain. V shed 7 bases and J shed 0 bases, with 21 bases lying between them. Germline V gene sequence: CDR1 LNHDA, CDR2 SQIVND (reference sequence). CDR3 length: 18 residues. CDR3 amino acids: CASTPGKGSVATNEKLFF. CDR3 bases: TGTGCCAGTACCCCGGGAAAGGGCAGCGTCGCAACTAATGAAAAACTGTTTTTT.

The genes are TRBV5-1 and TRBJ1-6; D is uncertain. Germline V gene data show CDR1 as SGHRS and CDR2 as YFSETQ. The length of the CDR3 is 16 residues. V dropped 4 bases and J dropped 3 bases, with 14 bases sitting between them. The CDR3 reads CASSPSVVSYNSPLHF. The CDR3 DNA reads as TGCGCCAGCAGCCCCTCCGTGGTCAGCTATAATTCACCCCTCCACTTT.

The CDR3, as DNA: TGCAGCGCCCTCGGACAGTCTAACTATGGCTACACCTTC. This gives the protein CSALGQSNYGYTF. V usage is TRBV29-1 and J usage is TRBJ1-2, with a possible D match to TRBD1 (6 bases). Between the trimmed V and J ends, which lost 7 bases and 0 bases, there was a span of 12 bases. CDR1 is SQVTM and CDR2 is ANQGSEA in the germline V gene. The CDR3 covers 13 residues.